These T cell receptor beta chains were read from a single sample in a study of cytomegalovirus exposure and HLA in healthy donors. TCRdb's copy holds only in-frame clones and misses some; the assay was immunoSEQ multiplex PCR. The data show 100,000 to 150,000 clones, with around 72% seen just once and around 1.9% held by the top ten. What was sequenced was PBMCs. The receptors here all came from a woman in her thirties or forties in good health and CMV-seronegative. Each CDR3 is given with its conserved first and last residue. Each record gives: V gene, D gene, clone size, J gene, CDR3 protein, CDR3 DNA. A D gene is named only where the DNA matches it firmly. Size is stated for part of the rows, as once, few or many counts, or as a class when the clone is expanded.

TRBV9,TRBD1,.,TRBJ2-7,CASSGGTALYEQYF,TGTGCCAGCAGCGGGGGGACAGCTTTATACGAGCAGTACTTC
TRBV7-3,TRBD2,.,TRBJ2-1,CASSPLSGRPFGDNEQFF,TGTGCCAGCAGCCCACTTAGCGGGAGGCCCTTCGGGGACAATGAGCAGTTCTTC
TRBV28,TRBD2,.,TRBJ2-7,CASSLRDYFYEQYF,TGTGCCAGCAGTCTCCGGGACTACTTCTACGAGCAGTACTTC
TRBV9,TRBD1,.,TRBJ2-5,CASSVGQGGEETQYF,TGTGCCAGCAGCGTCGGCCAAGGGGGCGAGGAGACTCAGTACTTC
TRBV11-2,.,.,TRBJ1-1,CASSLAQGNTEAFF,TGTGCCAGCAGCTTAGCACAGGGAAACACTGAAGCTTTCTTT
TRBV7-9,TRBD1,.,TRBJ2-3,CSSIPRRDRGPDTQYF,TGTTCCAGCATCCCTAGGAGGGACAGGGGACCAGATACGCAGTATTTT
TRBV6-4,TRBD1,.,TRBJ1-1,CASRLPRDRGPVSEGEAFF,TGTGCCAGCAGACTCCCCCGGGACAGGGGGCCAGTTAGTGAAGGTGAAGCTTTCTTT
TRBV5-1,TRBD1,.,TRBJ1-2,CASSTDRANYGYTF,TGCGCCAGCAGCACAGACAGGGCTAACTATGGCTACACCTTC
TRBV7-9,.,.,TRBJ1-1,CASSLAAAVNTEAFF,TGTGCCAGCAGCTTAGCCGCGGCGGTAAACACTGAAGCTTTCTTT
TRBV7-2,.,.,TRBJ1-6,CASSPGLGSPLHF,TGTGCCAGCAGCCCGGGACTAGGTTCACCCCTCCACTTT
TRBV7-7,.,.,TRBJ2-3,CASSSVFTDTQYF,TGTGCCAGCAGCTCTGTTTTCACAGATACGCAGTATTTT
TRBV29-1,TRBD1,.,TRBJ1-4,CSVEGTGSNEKLFF,TGCAGCGTTGAAGGGACAGGGTCTAATGAAAAACTGTTTTTT
TRBV11-3,.,.,TRBJ1-1,CASSFSSGTEAFF,TGTGCCAGCAGCTTCTCTTCCGGGACTGAAGCTTTCTTT
TRBV28,.,.,TRBJ1-5,CASSLFTEQPQHF,TGTGCCAGCAGTTTATTCACTGAGCAGCCCCAGCATTTT
TRBV28,.,.,TRBJ2-1,CASSLGAGNEQFF,TGTGCCAGCAGTTTAGGGGCTGGGAATGAGCAGTTCTTC
TRBV2,TRBD2,.,TRBJ2-7,CASIPGLGGNEQYF,TGTGCCAGCATTCCGGGACTAGGAGGCAACGAGCAGTACTTC
TRBV18,.,.,TRBJ2-1,CASSPDRWYEQFF,TGTGCCAGCTCACCCGACAGGTGGTATGAGCAGTTCTTC
TRBV6-4,.,.,TRBJ1-1,CASSNPAGMTEAFF,TGTGCCAGCAGTAACCCGGCAGGGATGACTGAAGCTTTCTTT
TRBV7-9,.,few,TRBJ2-1,CASNFRGNEQFF,TGTGCCAGCAACTTTAGGGGAAATGAGCAGTTCTTC
TRBV2,TRBD1,.,TRBJ2-5,CASRGQVGQETQYF,TGTGCCAGCAGAGGACAGGTCGGCCAAGAGACCCAGTACTTC
TRBV28,.,.,TRBJ2-1,CASSSDINEQFF,TGTGCCAGCAGTTCCGACATCAATGAGCAGTTCTTC
TRBV2,.,.,TRBJ1-2,CVSKSGGDYGYTF,TGTGTCAGCAAGTCCGGAGGAGACTATGGCTACACCTTC
TRBV5-1,TRBD1,.,TRBJ2-5,CASSSPRTGMETQYF,TGCGCCAGCAGCTCCCCCCGGACAGGGATGGAGACCCAGTACTTC
TRBV27,.,few,TRBJ1-2,CASSLSVQRLKSYGYTF,TGTGCCAGCAGTTTATCGGTTCAGAGGCTTAAAAGCTATGGCTACACCTTC
TRBV7-2,TRBD1,.,TRBJ1-1,CASSLQGGLAEAFF,TGTGCCAGCAGCTTACAGGGGGGATTGGCTGAAGCTTTCTTT
TRBV2,.,few,TRBJ1-1,CASSEQLDTEAFF,TGTGCCAGCAGTGAACAACTGGACACTGAAGCTTTCTTT
TRBV7-9,TRBD1,.,TRBJ1-3,CSSSRDRPSGNTIYF,TGTTCCAGCAGCCGGGACAGGCCCTCTGGAAACACCATATATTTT
TRBV19,TRBD1,.,TRBJ2-3,CASSPQGGTDTQYF,TGTGCCAGTAGTCCACAGGGGGGCACAGATACGCAGTATTTT
TRBV9,TRBD2,.,TRBJ2-1,CASSLVLADNEQFF,TGTGCCAGCAGCTTAGTACTAGCGGACAATGAGCAGTTCTTC